The 15 T cell receptor beta chains listed next were all sequenced from one sample in a study of blood T cell repertoires in COVID-19 (dated by TCRdb to 2018 to 2021). The library was obtained by the immunoSEQ multiplex PCR assay. Held by TCRdb, this immuneACCESS table contains in-frame sequences only and omits some clones. Under half of the omission traces to an unresolved V gene where checked; the cause of the rest is unknown. Here the sample has approximately 70,000 clones; approximately 85% occur a single time. The top ten constitute around 32% of the sample. Sequenced material: peripheral blood. These receptor sequences come from a woman older than 75 with active or convalescent COVID-19.

V is TRBV2 and J is TRBJ1-5; D possibly corresponds to TRBD1 (5 bases). V gave up 5 bases and J gave up 0 bases, with 11 bases separating them. There are 15 residues in the CDR3. The germline V gene has CDR1 SNHLY and CDR2 FYNNEI. For the CDR3, the DNA is TGTGCCAGCAGTTCGGACACCTATAGCAATCAGCCCCAGCATTTT. The encoded protein is CASSSDTYSNQPQHF.

The rearrangement links TRBV7-2 to TRBJ2-7; tentatively, D is TRBD2 (7 bases). Germline V gene data show CDR1 as SGHTA and CDR2 as FQGNSA. Trimming stripped 6 bases from V and 2 bases from J, with 17 bases between. This CDR3 contains 15 residues. CDR3 sequence: CASSPRGGDTYEQYF. The CDR3 nucleotides read TGTGCCAGCAGTCCGAGGGGGGGGGATACCTACGAGCAGTACTTC.

The gene calls are TRBV29-1 and TRBJ1-4; 8 bases agree with TRBD1. CDR1 SQVTM and CDR2 ANQGSEA come from the germline V gene. This CDR3 is 13 amino acids long. J was trimmed by 8 bases and V by 3 bases; bases with no gene match: 5. CDR3 amino acids: CSVDATGDEKLFF. The CDR3 coding sequence is TGCAGCGTTGATGCGACAGGGGACGAAAAACTGTTTTTT.

The chain has TRBV7-3 and TRBJ2-1; TRBD2 agrees at 15 bases. The length of the CDR3 is 15 residues. Germline V gene lookup returns CDR1 SGHTA and CDR2 FQGTGA. The V gene end was trimmed by 5 bases and the J gene end by 9 bases; junction bases not matched to a gene: 5. The CDR3, as DNA: TGTGCCAGCAGCCCGGGACTAGCGGGGGGAGGTGAGCAGTTCTTC. It yields the protein CASSPGLAGGGEQFF.

The V call is TRBV6-6, the J call TRBJ1-5; D may be TRBD1 (5 bases). The CDR3 has 12 residues. In germline, CDR1 is MNHNY, CDR2 SVGAGI (reference sequence). V lost 6 bases, J lost 7 bases, and 10 bases lay in between. CDR3 amino acids: CASRQEGQPQHF. In DNA form, the CDR3 reads TGTGCCAGCAGGCAGGAGGGGCAGCCCCAGCATTTT.

This clone was counted only a few times. This chain links TRBV3-1 (or the pseudogene TRBV3-2) with TRBJ1-2; the match to TRBD1 covers 8 bases. The germline V gene has CDR1 LGHDT and CDR2 YNNKEL (reference sequence). The CDR3 is 13 amino acids. The V segment lost 4 bases and the J segment 4 bases; nucleotides outside the gene matches: 2. CDR3 DNA sequence: TGTGCCAGCAGCCCTACAGGGGGCTATGGCTACACCTTC. Translating it yields CASSPTGGYGYTF.

Regarding this clone: A read error may account for a junction end that differs from germline. The chain links TRBV4-3 to TRBJ1-2; 11 nucleotides line up with TRBD1. This CDR3 has 15 amino acids. Germline CDR1 and CDR2: LGHNA and YSLEER. The CDR3 loop reads CASSQWTGGNYGHTF. CDR3 bases: TGCGCCAGCAGCCAATGGACAGGGGGCAACTATGGCCACACCTTC.

The V gene is TRBV30, the J gene TRBJ2-4, with 7 bases that match TRBD2. The CDR3 is 16 residues long. Germline CDR1 reads GTSNPN; CDR2 reads SVGIG (reference sequence). The J segment lost 6 bases and the V segment lost 1 base, leaving 12 bases of the junction unmatched. The CDR3 reads CAWSDGTIGGLNIQYF. DNA for the CDR3: TGTGCCTGGAGTGATGGGACTATCGGGGGGTTAAACATTCAGTACTTC.

This clone was picked up one time. The chain employs TRBV18 and TRBJ2-7, with 7 positions matching TRBD2. The CDR3 extends over 18 amino acids. V was pared by 5 bases and J by 8 bases, with 24 bases of the junction left unmatched. The germline V gene has CDR1 KGHSH and CDR2 LQKENI. The CDR3 spells CASSALGSGVSGDWKQYF. The CDR3 nucleotides read TGTGCCAGCTCAGCTCTTGGGAGCGGGGTATCTGGGGATTGGAAGCAGTACTTC. Using reference TRBV18 and TRBJ2-7 for the parts outside the CDR3, the full variable domain is NAGVMQNPRHLVRRRGQEARLRCSPMKGHSHVYWYRQLPEEGLKFMVYLQKENIIDESGMPKERFSAEFPKEGPSILRIQQVVRGDSAAYFCASSALGSGVSGDWKQYFGPGTRLTVT.

This rearrangement joins TRBV7-8 to TRBJ1-1; D call uncertain. The germline CDR1 and CDR2 sequences are SGHVS and FQNEAQ. This CDR3 comprises 12 residues. Trimming removed 0 bases from V and 4 bases from J, with 3 bases in between. The CDR3: CASSLALTEAFF. The CDR3 DNA is TGTGCCAGCAGCTTAGCCCTCACTGAAGCTTTCTTT.

This rearrangement joins TRBV27 to TRBJ2-1, with 9 bases lining up with TRBD1. Germline CDR1 reads MNHEY; CDR2 reads SMNVEV (reference sequence). This CDR3 has 14 amino acids. Here the CDR3 DNA reads TGTGCAACTGTAGGGACAGGGAGATACAATGAGCAGTTCTTC. This codes for CATVGTGRYNEQFF.

As DNA, the CDR3 is TGTGCCAGCAGCTCCCATTTGCGGGGGGGACCCTACAATGAGCAGTTCTTC. Protein product: CASSSHLRGGPYNEQFF. This rearrangement joins TRBV11-2 to TRBJ2-1, with TRBD2 matching over 9 bases. Germline CDR1 reads SGHAT; CDR2 reads FQNNGV. V was pared by 4 bases and J by 2 bases, with 9 bases of the junction left unmatched. The CDR3 extends over 17 amino acids.

V gene TRBV18 combines with J gene TRBJ1-2, with 9 bases identical to TRBD1. The CDR3 has 16 residues. The ends lost 3 bases at V and 6 bases at J; junction bases unmatched: 11. The germline V gene has CDR1 KGHSH and CDR2 LQKENI. The CDR3 sequence is CASSPRSTGGGDGYTF. The CDR3 DNA follows: TGTGCCAGCTCACCCCGTTCAACAGGGGGCGGAGATGGCTACACCTTC.

Note on this clone: At one end the junction does not follow the germline gene, possibly because of a read error. The chain employs TRBV7-3 and TRBJ2-1; TRBD1 agrees at 9 bases. This CDR3 region has 13 residues. Looked up from germline, CDR1 is SGHTA and CDR2 is FQGTGA. This CDR3 reads CASSLGTGNVQFF. The CDR3 DNA is TGTGCCAGCAGCTTAGGGACAGGGAATGTGCAGTTCTTC.

The chain recombines TRBV10-3 with TRBJ1-5; no firm D call. Trimming took 10 bases from V and 2 from J, leaving 12 bases between them. The CDR3 contains 13 residues. Germline loops: CDR1 ENHRY, CDR2 SYGVKD. The CDR3 nucleotides read TGTGCCAACGGGGTGGGAGGCAATCAGCCCCAGCATTTT. As protein: CANGVGGNQPQHF.